The next 30 T cell receptor beta chains were all read from a single sample in a study of blood T cells in healthy people across ages (dated by TCRdb to about 2015). Receptor amplification or capture employed 5' RACE. Sequencing took place on an Illumina HiSeq 2500. A second PCR of 7 to 11 cycles was performed with a sample-barcoded 5' primer and a J-beta primer mix. TCRdb took the public reads, trimmed them with fastp at Q25, ran MiXCR for clone calling and kept in-frame beta chains. Duplicate CDR3 protein sequences are folded into a single record with the most common DNA and genes. A total of roughly 1.7 million distinct CDR3 sequences appear in this sample, 30% to 40% of them only once. The ten biggest clones cover over 9% of the sample. The sequenced sample consisted of blood. The receptors stem from a woman aged 30 to 39 in good health.

On this clonotype: Relative to the germline gene, one junction end is altered; a read error may explain this. This chain links TRBV7-9 with TRBJ2-3; 7 nucleotides line up with TRBD1. CDR3 length: 14 amino acids. From germline, CDR1 is SEHNR and CDR2 FQNEAQ (reference sequence). The CDR3 sequence: CAGSLAQGADTQYF. Here the CDR3 DNA reads TGTGCCGGCAGCTTAGCCCAGGGGGCAGATACGCAGTATTTT.

This clonotype showed up just once. This rearrangement joins TRBV27 to TRBJ1-2; no reliable D call. Germline V gene sequence: CDR1 MNHEY, CDR2 SMNVEV (reference sequence). This CDR3 is built from 15 residues. V shed 4 bases and J shed 2 bases, with 14 bases lying between them. Here the CDR3 DNA reads TGTGCCAGCAGTTCGAGAGACGGGAGAAACTATGGCTACACCTTC. As protein: CASSSRDGRNYGYTF.

This clonotype was found a few times. One junction end does not reproduce the germline sequence, and a read error may be involved. The rearrangement joins TRBV11-2 to TRBJ2-7, with D perhaps TRBD1 or TRBD2 (5 bases each). The CDR3 contains 13 residues. Per the germline V gene, CDR1 is SGHAT and CDR2 is FQNNGV. The CDR3 DNA follows: TGTGCCAGCAGCCTAGAGAGAGGGACCGAGCAGTACTTC. Translation gives CASSLERGTEQYF.

The chain has TRBV7-9 and TRBJ1-2; 8 bases are shared with TRBD1. CDR1 is SEHNR and CDR2 is FQNEAQ in the germline V gene (reference sequence). Trimming cost V 4 bases and J 7 bases; bases outside gene matches: 8. The CDR3 sequence is 14 residues long. CDR3 region: CASSYRTGPAGYTF. The DNA of the CDR3 is TGTGCCAGCAGCTATCGGACAGGGCCCGCTGGCTACACCTTC.

The chain has TRBV7-6 and TRBJ2-1; D possibly corresponds to TRBD2 (6 bases). V lost 5 bases to trimming and J lost 10 bases, with 15 bases between them. CDR1 and CDR2 (germline): SGHVS, FNYEAQ. There are 13 residues in the CDR3. The CDR3 is CASSPGDSYEQFF. The CDR3 bases are TGTGCCAGCAGCCCGGGGGATTCATACGAGCAGTTCTTC. The complete variable domain, with remaining parts taken from reference TRBV7-6 and TRBJ2-1, reads GAGVSQSPRYKVTKRGQDVALRCDPISGHVSLYWYRQALGQGPEFLTYFNYEAQQDKSGLPNDRFSAERPEGSISTLTIQRTEQRDSAMYRCASSPGDSYEQFFGPGTRLTVL.

V and J are TRBV5-1 and TRBJ2-5, with 8 bases identical to TRBD2. The J call is doubtful: the DNA matches TRBJ2-7 better. Per germline, CDR1 SGHRS and CDR2 YFSETQ. CDR3 length: 14 amino acids. The CDR3 DNA sequence: TGCGCCAGCAGCTGGCTAGCGGGCCCCTACGAGCAGTACTTC. Translating it yields CASSWLAGPYEQYF.

The gene calls are TRBV10-3 and TRBJ2-1, with TRBD2 as a possible D gene (6 bases). Germline lookup yields CDR1 ENHRY and CDR2 SYGVKD. CDR3 length equals 13 residues. V was trimmed by 7 bases and J by 8 bases, leaving 15 bases between them. The CDR3 region is CAIKSRESYEQFF. In nucleotides, the CDR3 is TGTGCCATCAAGTCACGGGAGAGCTATGAGCAGTTCTTC.

The chain employs TRBV24-1 and TRBJ1-5; 7 bases match TRBD1. Germline-derived CDR1 and CDR2 are KGHDR and SFDVKD. The junction had 6 bases not matched to a gene; V was cut back by 4 bases and J by 1 base. The CDR3 contains 16 residues. CDR3 loop: CATSDNRGVSNQPQHF. CDR3 sequence (DNA): TGTGCCACCAGTGACAACAGGGGTGTAAGCAATCAGCCCCAGCATTTT.

The chain links TRBV18 to TRBJ1-3, with unresolved D. This CDR3 is 14 amino acids long. V lost 6 bases to trimming and J lost 2 bases, with 11 bases between them. Germline V gene lookup returns CDR1 KGHSH and CDR2 LQKENI. The CDR3 reads CASSPESPGNTIYF. The CDR3 DNA reads as TGTGCCAGCTCTCCTGAATCCCCTGGAAACACCATATATTTT.

The chain carries TRBV20-1 and TRBJ2-3; 9 nucleotides line up with TRBD2. Germline V gene data show CDR1 as DFQATT and CDR2 as SNEGSKA (reference sequence). The CDR3 extends over 14 amino acids. The trim removed 2 bases at V and 4 bases at J, leaving 4 bases unmatched. The CDR3 bases are TGCAGTGCTAGATCTGCGGGGGGGGCAGATACGCAGTATTTT. Translating it yields CSARSAGGADTQYF.

V gene TRBV2 combines with J gene TRBJ2-1, with D maybe TRBD2 (6 bases). The CDR3 spans 14 residues. Germline CDR1 reads SNHLY; CDR2 reads FYNNEI. V lost 9 bases to trimming and J lost 7 bases, with 19 bases between them. CDR3 sequence (DNA): TGTGCCAGGCAGACCGGGACTGGGAGGAATGAGCAGTTCTTC. Translation: CARQTGTGRNEQFF.

This clonotype has a single count. The chain carries TRBV11-2 and TRBJ2-5, with D possibly called TRBD1 or TRBD2 (5 bases each). CDR3 length: 15 amino acids. Germline-derived CDR1 and CDR2 are SGHAT and FQNNGV. With 5 bases removed from V and 1 base from J, the gap between germline ends came to 14 bases. The CDR3: CASSPWSRGQETQYF. In DNA, the CDR3 is TGTGCCAGCAGCCCCTGGTCGAGGGGCCAAGAGACCCAGTACTTC.

The gene calls are TRBV4-2 and TRBJ2-7; the match to TRBD2 covers 8 bases. The CDR3 contains 15 residues. The V gene's germline CDR1 is LGHNA and CDR2 YNFKEQ. V lost 4 bases to trimming and J lost 5 bases; unmatched junction nucleotides: 10. The CDR3 nucleotides are TGTGCCAGCAGCCCATTCGGCGGGAGGATCGACGAGCAGTACTTC. Translated: CASSPFGGRIDEQYF.

This clonotype turned up a few times. This chain joins TRBV3-1 and TRBJ1-4; no clear D. Per germline, CDR1 LGHDT and CDR2 YNNKEL (reference sequence). V was pared by 4 bases and J by 4 bases, with 7 bases between. The CDR3 is 13 amino acids. The CDR3: CASSPRHNEKLFF. CDR3 DNA: TGTGCCAGCAGCCCGCGTCATAATGAAAAACTGTTTTTT.

The chain carries TRBV13 and TRBJ2-3; 9 bases align to TRBD1. The trim removed 4 bases at V and 2 bases at J, leaving 7 bases unmatched. The CDR3 totals 16 residues. CDR1 is PRHDT and CDR2 is FYEKMQ in the germline V gene (reference sequence). The CDR3 spells CASSSRDRAPTDTQYF. The DNA of the CDR3 is TGTGCCAGCAGCTCGCGGGACAGGGCCCCCACAGATACGCAGTATTTT.

Only a few counts were recorded for this clonotype. The chain carries TRBV7-2 and TRBJ1-5, with D maybe TRBD1 (6 bases). The V and J ends lost 4 bases and 4 bases respectively, with 11 bases between them. The CDR3 spans 14 residues. Germline V gene sequence: CDR1 SGHTA, CDR2 FQGNSA. The CDR3 DNA is TGTGCCAGCAGCTCGGACAGTGGGAATCAGCCCCAGCATTTT. Amino acid sequence: CASSSDSGNQPQHF.

Comments on this clonotype: This may come from a read error, since a much larger clone is one base off. This chain links TRBV12-3 or TRBV12-4 with TRBJ1-2; a possible D gene is TRBD1 (5 bases). This CDR3 is 12 amino acids long. Written as DNA, the CDR3 is TGTGCCTGCAGTTTAGGGACGGGACCCCACACCTTC. Residues: CACSLGTGPHTF.

This clonotype was counted ten times or more. J is TRBJ2-5 and V is TRBV20-1, with D perhaps TRBD2 (6 bases). The CDR3 consists of 13 residues. With 6 bases removed from V and 5 bases from J, the gap between germline ends came to 16 bases. The germline V gene has CDR1 DFQATT and CDR2 SNEGSKA (reference sequence). The CDR3 region is CSARLVGRETQYF. CDR3 sequence (DNA): TGCAGTGCGCGACTAGTCGGCAGGGAGACCCAGTACTTC.

This clonotype was seen a handful of times. V usage is TRBV28 and J usage is TRBJ2-4; perhaps TRBD1 as D (6 bases). CDR1 is MDHEN and CDR2 is SYDVKM in the germline V gene. Between the trimmed V and J ends, which lost 2 bases and 2 bases, there was a span of 16 bases. The CDR3 is 17 amino acids. CDR3 in amino acids: CASSLSLGGLSKNIQYF. The CDR3, as DNA: TGTGCCAGCAGTTTAAGCCTAGGGGGTTTATCCAAAAACATTCAGTACTTC.

The chain joins TRBV28 to TRBJ2-4, with unresolved D. TRBJ2-7 matches the DNA end more closely, so the J call is doubtful. The CDR3 loop spans 13 amino acids. Germline CDR1 reads MDHEN; CDR2 reads SYDVKM. CDR3 residues: CASSLPLIYEQYF. Written as DNA, the CDR3 is TGTGCCAGCAGTCTTCCCTTGATCTACGAGCAGTACTTC.

J is TRBJ1-1 and V is TRBV29-1, with TRBD1 as a possible D gene (5 bases). Germline loops: CDR1 SQVTM, CDR2 ANQGSEA. CDR3 length: 16 residues. Trimming left V 1 base short and J 2 bases short, with 17 bases between. The CDR3 coding sequence is TGCAGCGTTGAAGTCGGGGGTGGACAACTTAACACTGAAGCTTTCTTT. Translated: CSVEVGGGQLNTEAFF.

This clonotype was seen a few times. CDR3 amino acids: CAISLREKGNEQFF. DNA of the CDR3: TGTGCCATCAGCCTTCGGGAGAAAGGCAATGAGCAGTTCTTC. The chain is built from TRBV10-3 and TRBJ2-1; possible D gene TRBD2, 6 bases. V shed 6 bases and J shed 6 bases, with 15 bases lying between them. The CDR3 length is 14 residues. Germline loops: CDR1 ENHRY, CDR2 SYGVKD.

The chain links TRBV7-2 to TRBJ2-1; D is unclear. This CDR3 contains 15 residues. The germline V gene encodes CDR1 SGHTA and CDR2 FQGNSA. V lost 1 base to trimming and J lost 5 bases, with 12 bases between them. CDR3 coding DNA: TGTGCCAGCAGCTTAGTTCGCGGTTCCCACAATGAGCAGTTCTTC. It encodes CASSLVRGSHNEQFF.

J is TRBJ2-1 and V is TRBV7-9; 9 positions agree with TRBD2. This CDR3 has 14 amino acids. Per the germline V gene, CDR1 is SEHNR and CDR2 is FQNEAQ (reference sequence). The ends lost 5 bases at V and 9 bases at J; junction bases unmatched: 8. CDR3 residues: CASSKRTSDVEQFF. The CDR3 DNA reads as TGTGCCAGCAGCAAAAGGACTAGCGACGTTGAGCAGTTCTTC.

This clonotype was picked up many times. The rearrangement uses TRBV20-1 and TRBJ2-1; TRBD2 matches at 8 bases. V was pared by 0 bases and J by 4 bases, with 8 bases of the junction left unmatched. The length of the CDR3 is 16 residues. The germline V gene encodes CDR1 DFQATT and CDR2 SNEGSKA (reference sequence). CDR3 DNA: TGCAGTGCTAGAGATGATGGAGCGGGGGATTACAATGAGCAGTTCTTC. Protein product: CSARDDGAGDYNEQFF.

In this sample, this clonotype turned up many times. V and J are TRBV5-6 and TRBJ2-7; possibly TRBD2 for D (6 bases). Germline V gene sequence: CDR1 SGHDT, CDR2 YYEEEE. V was trimmed by 4 bases and J by 4 bases, leaving 12 bases between them. The CDR3 covers 13 residues. The CDR3 DNA sequence: TGTGCCAGCAGCATCGGGAGATCTTACGAGCAGTACTTC. It is translated as CASSIGRSYEQYF.

In its sample, this clonotype was seen a few times. This sequence joins TRBV6-1 and TRBJ1-2; D remains unclear. Germline CDR1 reads MNHNS; CDR2 reads SASEGT. The CDR3 has 14 residues. V shed 6 bases and J shed 6 bases, with 17 bases lying between them. CDR3 protein: CASSRGRVQDGYTF. The DNA of the CDR3 is TGTGCCAGCAGCCGGGGAAGGGTCCAAGATGGCTACACCTTC.

The rearrangement uses TRBV2 and TRBJ2-5, with D possibly matching TRBD1 (6 bases). V gave up 2 bases and J gave up 5 bases, with 21 bases separating them. The CDR3 sequence is 17 residues long. From germline, CDR1 is SNHLY and CDR2 FYNNEI. CDR3: CASSEKGVGQGEETQYF. The CDR3 nucleotides read TGTGCCAGCAGTGAAAAGGGGGTTGGGCAGGGTGAGGAGACCCAGTACTTC.

The chain recombines TRBV10-3 with TRBJ2-2; 12 bases fit TRBD1. The CDR3 has 14 residues. Germline V lookup: CDR1 ENHRY, CDR2 SYGVKD. With V trimmed by 10 bases and J by 5 bases, 5 bases remained unmatched. The CDR3 spells CATGQGAETGELFF. The CDR3, as DNA: TGTGCCACGGGACAGGGGGCGGAAACCGGGGAGCTGTTTTTT.

About this clonotype itself: An end of the junction differs from the germline gene, which may be a read error. V gene TRBV5-1 combines with J gene TRBJ2-5; the match to TRBD1 covers 8 bases. This CDR3 spans 16 amino acids. Germline CDR1 reads SGHRS; CDR2 reads YFSETQ. This chain's CDR3 is CASSLSPGQGEETLYF. The CDR3 DNA follows: TGCGCCAGCAGCTTAAGCCCTGGACAGGGTGAAGAGACCCTGTACTTC.